In this sample, the clone carrying this T cell receptor (beta chain) turned up many times. What it binds is unknown. The data originate from a study of Graves' ophthalmopathy and Graves' hyperthyroidism. Study background: Before any treatment, peripheral blood was taken at the initial diagnosis.

Researchers took RNA transcripts and amplified TCR beta CDR3 regions from them. After a first-round RT-PCR with HTBI primers, a second-round multiplex PCR was run. One entry per CDR3 protein, called by TCRdb with MiXCR from the multiplex PCR reads. The repertoire consists of about 640,000 distinct CDR3 sequences, with 35% to 45% occurring once and the leading ten covering 3.3%. Findings and limits, study-wide: The model achieved about 70% sensitivity and 72% to 75% specificity for ophthalmopathy progression.

The study excluded patients with other autoimmune diseases, uncontrolled infections, pregnancy or lactation. The PBMCs had their origin in 7.5 to 10 ml of fresh peripheral blood. Material: peripheral blood. This clonotype was sampled from an adult man with Graves' ophthalmopathy.

The CDR3 protein is CASSLSWSDRSEAFF. CDR3 DNA: TGTGCCAGCAGCTTAAGTTGGTCGGACAGGAGTGAAGCTTTCTTT. J is TRBJ1-1 and V is TRBV13; 7 bases match TRBD1. In germline, CDR1 is PRHDT, CDR2 FYEKMQ (reference sequence). V dropped 2 bases and J dropped 7; count of bases not matched to a gene: 10. This CDR3 region has 15 residues.